A selection of T cell receptor beta chains follows, all from one sample in a study of response to subunit inactivated influenza vaccine. TCRdb reprocessed the RT-PCR reads with MiXCR, giving one entry per CDR3 protein. The sample lists roughly 500,000 distinct CDR3 sequences, approximately 15% occurring once. Sequencing used CD4+ T cells sorted from PBMCs, obtained around 25 months after vaccination. The source of these receptors is a man in his fifties or sixties who received an inactivated influenza vaccine. Each CDR3 is given with its conserved first and last residue. The order of the fields is CDR3 protein, CDR3 DNA, V gene, D gene, J gene, clone size. A D gene is named only where the DNA matches it firmly. Some rows have no size entry. The others give once, few or many, or a class for an expanded clone.

CDR3aa: CASSLDRPFDSPLHF
CDR3nt: TGTGCCAGCTCCCTCGACAGGCCATTTGATTCACCCCTCCACTTT
v_gene: TRBV18
d_gene: -
j_gene: TRBJ1-6
abundance: once

CDR3aa: CASSPGHTQETQYF
CDR3nt: TGTGCCAGCAGCCCCGGACATACCCAAGAGACCCAGTACTTC
v_gene: TRBV5-4
d_gene: -
j_gene: TRBJ2-5
abundance: -

CDR3aa: CSVEGEVSYNEQFF
CDR3nt: TGCAGCGTTGAAGGGGAGGTCTCCTACAATGAGCAGTTCTTC
v_gene: TRBV29-1
d_gene: -
j_gene: TRBJ2-1
abundance: -

CDR3aa: CASSQSGSDSSYNEQFF
CDR3nt: TGCGCCAGCAGCCAATCCGGCAGTGATAGCTCCTACAATGAGCAGTTCTTC
v_gene: TRBV5-1
d_gene: -
j_gene: TRBJ2-1
abundance: -

CDR3aa: CASSQGQGSGNTIYF
CDR3nt: TGTGCCAGCAGTCAAGGACAGGGCTCTGGAAACACCATATATTTT
v_gene: TRBV12-3/TRBV12-4
d_gene: TRBD1
j_gene: TRBJ1-3
abundance: few

CDR3aa: CASKGTSQRPKGYTF
CDR3nt: TGTGCCAGCAAAGGGACATCCCAGAGGCCAAAGGGCTACACCTTC
v_gene: TRBV28
d_gene: -
j_gene: TRBJ1-2
abundance: -

CDR3aa: CASSVGGTGGLVGELFF
CDR3nt: TGTGCCAGCAGCGTAGGAGGGACAGGGGGCTTGGTCGGGGAGCTGTTTTTT
v_gene: TRBV9
d_gene: TRBD1
j_gene: TRBJ2-2
abundance: few

CDR3aa: CSAIGGGVNEQFF
CDR3nt: TGCAGTGCTATTGGCGGGGGGGTTAATGAGCAGTTCTTC
v_gene: TRBV20-1
d_gene: TRBD2
j_gene: TRBJ2-1
abundance: -

CDR3aa: CASSYGAENEKLFF
CDR3nt: TGTGCCAGCAGTTACGGGGCAGAGAATGAAAAACTGTTTTTT
v_gene: TRBV6-5
d_gene: -
j_gene: TRBJ1-4
abundance: few

CDR3aa: CSAQATVPEQFF
CDR3nt: TGCAGTGCCCAAGCAACAGTCCCTGAGCAGTTCTTC
v_gene: TRBV20-1
d_gene: -
j_gene: TRBJ2-1
abundance: -

CDR3aa: CSASPGGANTEAFF
CDR3nt: TGCAGTGCTAGCCCAGGGGGCGCAAACACTGAAGCTTTCTTT
v_gene: TRBV20-1
d_gene: TRBD1
j_gene: TRBJ1-1
abundance: -

CDR3aa: CASNRQGPNTEAFF
CDR3nt: TGTGCCAGCAATCGACAGGGACCGAACACTGAAGCTTTCTTT
v_gene: TRBV27
d_gene: TRBD1
j_gene: TRBJ1-1
abundance: many

CDR3aa: CASSLARIWTSGSTDTQYF
CDR3nt: TGTGCCAGCAGCTTAGCCAGAATTTGGACTAGCGGAAGCACAGATACGCAGTATTTT
v_gene: TRBV11-1
d_gene: TRBD2
j_gene: TRBJ2-3
abundance: few

CDR3aa: CASTQGGSSGETQYF
CDR3nt: TGTGCCAGCACCCAAGGGGGGAGCTCAGGAGAGACCCAGTACTTC
v_gene: TRBV7-2
d_gene: -
j_gene: TRBJ2-5
abundance: few

CDR3aa: CAIRAPPGDEQFF
CDR3nt: TGTGCCATCAGGGCCCCCCCGGGCGATGAGCAGTTCTTC
v_gene: TRBV10-3
d_gene: -
j_gene: TRBJ2-1
abundance: -

CDR3aa: CASSVESGGNEQFF
CDR3nt: TGTGCCAGCAGCGTAGAAAGCGGAGGGAATGAGCAGTTCTTC
v_gene: TRBV9
d_gene: -
j_gene: TRBJ2-1
abundance: few

CDR3aa: CASNKQVNTEAFF
CDR3nt: TGTGCCAGCAACAAACAGGTAAACACTGAAGCTTTCTTT
v_gene: TRBV12-3/TRBV12-4
d_gene: -
j_gene: TRBJ1-1
abundance: once

CDR3aa: CASSIIRAGIYNEQFF
CDR3nt: TGTGCCAGCAGCATCATTAGAGCGGGGATCTACAATGAGCAGTTCTTC
v_gene: TRBV12-3/TRBV12-4
d_gene: TRBD2
j_gene: TRBJ2-1
abundance: -

CDR3aa: CASSYGGPRGQETQYF
CDR3nt: TGTGCCAGCAGTTACGGTGGGCCCCGGGGCCAAGAGACCCAGTACTTC
v_gene: TRBV6-5
d_gene: -
j_gene: TRBJ2-5
abundance: few

CDR3aa: CASSTGPERNEQFF
CDR3nt: TGCGCCAGCAGCACGGGTCCCGAACGCAATGAGCAGTTCTTC
v_gene: TRBV5-1
d_gene: -
j_gene: TRBJ2-1
abundance: few

CDR3aa: CAISEQHNTGSYEQYF
CDR3nt: TGTGCCATCAGTGAGCAACACAACACCGGGTCCTACGAGCAGTACTTC
v_gene: TRBV10-3
d_gene: -
j_gene: TRBJ2-7
abundance: many

CDR3aa: CASSPARGMTKNIQYF
CDR3nt: TGTGCCAGCAGCCCGGCCCGGGGGATGACCAAAAACATTCAGTACTTC
v_gene: TRBV5-6
d_gene: -
j_gene: TRBJ2-4
abundance: -

CDR3aa: CASSSGHSQETQYF
CDR3nt: TGTGCCAGCAGCTCAGGACACAGCCAAGAGACCCAGTACTTC
v_gene: TRBV2
d_gene: -
j_gene: TRBJ2-5
abundance: few

CDR3aa: CASSERRGYTGELFF
CDR3nt: TGCGCCAGCAGTGAAAGAAGGGGTTACACCGGGGAGCTGTTTTTT
v_gene: TRBV10-1
d_gene: -
j_gene: TRBJ2-2
abundance: few

CDR3aa: CSARFQTSKGYTF
CDR3nt: TGCAGTGCTAGATTTCAGACATCTAAGGGCTACACCTTC
v_gene: TRBV20-1
d_gene: -
j_gene: TRBJ1-2
abundance: -

CDR3aa: CASSVDSRSYNEQFF
CDR3nt: TGTGCCAGCAGCGTTGACTCCCGTTCCTACAATGAGCAGTTCTTC
v_gene: TRBV9
d_gene: -
j_gene: TRBJ2-1
abundance: -

CDR3aa: CASSQEGGPKNIQYF
CDR3nt: TGTGCCAGCAGCCAAGAAGGGGGTCCCAAAAACATTCAGTACTTC
v_gene: TRBV3-1
d_gene: -
j_gene: TRBJ2-4
abundance: few

CDR3aa: CASSQDSSFADTQYF
CDR3nt: TGCGCCAGCAGCCAAGATTCGAGTTTTGCGGATACGCAGTATTTT
v_gene: TRBV4-1
d_gene: -
j_gene: TRBJ2-3
abundance: -

CDR3aa: CASSDGQPNSPLHF
CDR3nt: TGCGCCAGCAGCGACGGACAGCCGAATTCACCCCTCCACTTT
v_gene: TRBV4-1
d_gene: -
j_gene: TRBJ1-6
abundance: -

CDR3aa: CSASGGVEETQYF
CDR3nt: TGCAGTGCTTCGGGCGGGGTGGAGGAGACCCAGTACTTC
v_gene: TRBV20-1
d_gene: -
j_gene: TRBJ2-5
abundance: -

CDR3aa: CASSLAQTSGWETQYF
CDR3nt: TGTGCCAGCAGCTTAGCCCAGACTAGCGGCTGGGAGACCCAGTACTTC
v_gene: TRBV7-9
d_gene: TRBD2
j_gene: TRBJ2-5
abundance: few

CDR3aa: CASTLGGGWDTQYF
CDR3nt: TGTGCCAGCACCCTAGGTGGGGGCTGGGATACGCAGTATTTT
v_gene: TRBV6-2/TRBV6-3
d_gene: -
j_gene: TRBJ2-3
abundance: -

CDR3aa: CASSARDSIRHNEQFF
CDR3nt: TGCGCCAGCAGCGCCCGGGACTCTATCCGGCACAATGAGCAGTTCTTC
v_gene: TRBV5-1
d_gene: -
j_gene: TRBJ2-1
abundance: -

CDR3aa: CAISEEGGTEAFF
CDR3nt: TGTGCCATCAGTGAAGAGGGAGGCACTGAAGCTTTCTTT
v_gene: TRBV10-3
d_gene: -
j_gene: TRBJ1-1
abundance: -

CDR3aa: CASSPSPAGVSYEQYF
CDR3nt: TGTGCCAGCAGCCCGAGCCCCGCGGGAGTGAGCTACGAGCAGTACTTC
v_gene: TRBV4-2
d_gene: TRBD2
j_gene: TRBJ2-7
abundance: -

CDR3aa: CASSLGGTSSEQYF
CDR3nt: TGTGCCAGCAGTTTAGGCGGGACTAGCAGCGAGCAGTACTTC
v_gene: TRBV28
d_gene: TRBD2
j_gene: TRBJ2-7
abundance: -

CDR3aa: CASSYLQEGDNEQFF
CDR3nt: TGTGCCAGCAGTTATTTACAGGAGGGGGACAATGAGCAGTTCTTC
v_gene: TRBV6-2/TRBV6-3
d_gene: -
j_gene: TRBJ2-1
abundance: -

CDR3aa: CASSQVHGGFSKNIQYF
CDR3nt: TGTGCCAGCAGCCAAGTACATGGGGGCTTCTCCAAAAACATTCAGTACTTC
v_gene: TRBV3-1
d_gene: -
j_gene: TRBJ2-4
abundance: few

CDR3aa: CSVEGTSGGTNTQYF
CDR3nt: TGCAGCGTTGAAGGGACTAGCGGGGGCACAAATACGCAGTATTTT
v_gene: TRBV29-1
d_gene: TRBD2
j_gene: TRBJ2-3
abundance: -

CDR3aa: CASSPRTGFTGELFF
CDR3nt: TGCGCCAGCAGCCCGCGGACAGGGTTTACCGGGGAGCTGTTTTTT
v_gene: TRBV5-1
d_gene: TRBD1
j_gene: TRBJ2-2
abundance: -

CDR3aa: CASSLDDRIGGELFF
CDR3nt: TGTGCCAGCAGCTTAGATGACAGGATTGGGGGGGAGCTGTTTTTT
v_gene: TRBV7-2
d_gene: -
j_gene: TRBJ2-2
abundance: -

CDR3aa: CASSAGQSYNEQFF
CDR3nt: TGCGCCAGCAGCGCGGGACAGTCCTACAATGAGCAGTTCTTC
v_gene: TRBV5-1
d_gene: -
j_gene: TRBJ2-1
abundance: -

CDR3aa: CASRDNSYNEQFF
CDR3nt: TGTGCCAGCCGGGACAACTCCTACAATGAGCAGTTCTTC
v_gene: TRBV2
d_gene: -
j_gene: TRBJ2-1
abundance: many

CDR3aa: CASSQDRRGLAKNIQYF
CDR3nt: TGCGCCAGCAGCCAAGATCGCAGAGGGTTGGCCAAAAACATTCAGTACTTC
v_gene: TRBV4-3
d_gene: -
j_gene: TRBJ2-4
abundance: -

CDR3aa: CASSEEGARDEKLFF
CDR3nt: TGTGCCAGCAGTGAAGAGGGGGCGCGTGATGAAAAACTGTTTTTT
v_gene: TRBV6-1
d_gene: TRBD1
j_gene: TRBJ1-4
abundance: few

CDR3aa: CASSFQGSSTEAFF
CDR3nt: TGTGCCAGCAGCTTTCAGGGATCGTCAACTGAAGCTTTCTTT
v_gene: TRBV7-2
d_gene: -
j_gene: TRBJ1-1
abundance: few